These 13 T cell receptor beta chains originate from one sample sequenced in a study of radiation and T cells in renal cell carcinoma. Assay used: immunoSEQ multiplex PCR; TCRdb lists only in-frame clones, some missing. The sample carries 80,000 or so clones, about 88% recorded once. Time point indicated: blood 4 weeks post-SBRT, at nephrectomy. Treatment defined: 15 Gy SBRT to primary tumor, nephrectomy 4 weeks later. This specimen consisted of blood, obtained from a patient whose treatment included radiotherapy and nephrectomy. These receptors originate from a woman in her 70s with renal cell carcinoma.

The rearrangement links TRBV5-4 to TRBJ2-5; TRBD1 matches at 7 bases. This CDR3 spans 13 amino acids. V lost 5 bases and J lost 2; bases outside the gene matches: 3. From germline, CDR1 is SGHNT and CDR2 YYREEE (reference sequence). CDR3 residues: CASRTGQQETQYF. The CDR3 DNA reads TGTGCCAGCAGGACGGGACAGCAAGAGACCCAGTACTTC.

The CDR3 reads CASSVAGTSGYEQYF. The DNA of the CDR3 is TGTGCCAGCAGCGTTGCCGGGACTAGCGGATACGAGCAGTACTTC. This chain connects TRBV9 to TRBJ2-7; the match to TRBD2 covers 11 bases. The CDR3 loop spans 15 amino acids. V gave up 2 bases and J gave up 4 bases; unmatched junction bases: 5. Germline loops: CDR1 SGDLS, CDR2 YYNGEE. Together with reference TRBV9 and TRBJ2-7, the CDR3 gives the full variable domain: DSGVTQTPKHLITATGQRVTLRCSPRSGDLSVYWYQQSLDQGLQFLIQYYNGEERAKGNILERFSAQQFPDLHSELNLSSLELGDSALYFCASSVAGTSGYEQYFGPGTRLTVT.

The V gene is TRBV10-1, the J gene TRBJ2-3; 11 bases fit TRBD2. Looked up from germline, CDR1 is WNHNN and CDR2 is SYGVQD (reference sequence). There are 16 residues in the CDR3. Trimming at V came to 5 bases and at J to 5 bases, leaving 9 bases not matched to a gene. CDR3: CASSPLSGGARDTQYF. The DNA of the CDR3 is TGCGCCAGCAGTCCCCTTAGCGGGGGGGCCCGAGATACGCAGTATTTT.

The chain joins TRBV7-2 to TRBJ2-3; maybe TRBD1 (6 bases). From germline, CDR1 is SGHTA and CDR2 FQGNSA. CDR3 length: 13 residues. Trimming took off 7 bases at V and 1 base at J, with 9 bases between the two ends. The CDR3 bases are TGTGCCAGCAACCCAGGGGGCACAGATACGCAGTATTTT. Translation gives CASNPGGTDTQYF.

V and J are TRBV6-5 and TRBJ2-1; a weak D match, TRBD1 (6 bases). CDR1 is MNHEY and CDR2 is SVGAGI in the germline V gene. Trimming took off 6 bases at V and 0 bases at J, with 12 bases between the two ends. This CDR3 has 15 residues. CDR3 region: CASSLRDNSYNEQFF. CDR3 DNA: TGTGCCAGCAGCCTCCGGGACAACTCCTACAATGAGCAGTTCTTC.

V is TRBV5-6 and J is TRBJ2-1; 8 positions agree with TRBD1. Unmatched junction bases numbered 3, after V lost 2 bases and J lost 5 bases. This CDR3 is built from 14 residues. Germline lookup yields CDR1 SGHDT and CDR2 YYEEEE. The CDR3 region is CASSFGTGHNEQFF. CDR3 nucleotides: TGTGCCAGCAGCTTCGGGACAGGCCACAATGAGCAGTTCTTC. Looking up the rest from reference TRBV5-6 and TRBJ2-1 gives the full variable domain: DAGVTQSPTHLIKTRGQQVTLRCSPKSGHDTVSWYQQALGQGPQFIFQYYEEEERQRGNFPDRFSGHQFPNYSSELNVNALLLGDSALYLCASSFGTGHNEQFFGPGTRLTVL.

The CDR3 protein is CASSSPSGGPGDEQFF. The CDR3 DNA sequence: TGTGCCAGTAGTAGCCCTAGCGGGGGCCCTGGTGATGAGCAGTTCTTC. The V call is TRBV19, the J call TRBJ2-1, with 10 bases lining up with TRBD2. Trimming took 4 bases from V and 8 from J; bases not matched to a gene: 11. The germline V gene has CDR1 LNHDA and CDR2 SQIVND (reference sequence). This CDR3 contains 16 residues.

This clone was found once. The rearrangement links TRBV28 to TRBJ2-1; 13 bases line up with TRBD2. The CDR3 totals 17 residues. The ends lost 6 bases at V and 9 bases at J; junction bases unmatched: 14. Germline CDR1 is MDHEN and CDR2 is SYDVKM. This CDR3 is CASSLGLAGSLVGEQFF. The CDR3 nucleotides read TGTGCCAGCAGCCTGGGACTAGCGGGGTCCTTAGTGGGTGAGCAGTTCTTC.

This clone was recorded a few times. V is TRBV9 and J is TRBJ1-1; TRBD1 matches 9 bases. The CDR3 covers 15 residues. V lost 4 bases and J lost 2; bases outside the gene matches: 6. In germline, CDR1 is SGDLS, CDR2 YYNGEE. CDR3 loop: CASSPRTGANTEAFF. The CDR3 region has the DNA TGTGCCAGCAGCCCAAGGACAGGGGCTAACACTGAAGCTTTCTTT.

CDR3 nucleotide sequence: TGTGCCAGCAGCCCTGGACTAGCGGGGAGGTATGAGCAGTTCTTC. This codes for CASSPGLAGRYEQFF. The chain joins TRBV7-2 to TRBJ2-1; 12 bases match TRBD2. This CDR3 is built from 15 residues. Germline V gene lookup returns CDR1 SGHTA and CDR2 FQGNSA. With 5 bases clipped from V and 8 bases from J, the junction kept 7 bases outside the gene matches.

CDR3 bases: TGTGCCAGTAGTTTTGCCCTACACGCGGGGAGCTCCTACAATGAGCAGTTCTTC. Amino acids: CASSFALHAGSSYNEQFF. This chain connects TRBV19 to TRBJ2-1; maybe TRBD2 (6 bases). V was pared by 5 bases and J by 0 bases, with 20 bases between. The V gene's germline CDR1 is LNHDA and CDR2 SQIVND (reference sequence). The CDR3 has 18 residues.

The V and J genes are TRBV5-4 and TRBJ1-4; D remains unclear. The ends were cut back, 2 bases at V and 0 bases at J, with 5 bases in the middle. The CDR3 covers 14 residues. Germline V CDR1 and CDR2: SGHNT, YYREEE (reference sequence). CDR3 nucleotide sequence: TGTGCCAGCAGCTTTGGCTCAACTAATGAAAAACTGTTTTTT. Its protein product is CASSFGSTNEKLFF.

The chain uses TRBV5-4 and TRBJ1-2, with TRBD1 matching over 8 bases. This CDR3 has 13 residues. V lost 2 bases, J lost 10 bases, and 7 bases stayed unmatched. Germline CDR1 is SGHNT and CDR2 is YYREEE (reference sequence). The CDR3 loop reads CASSLGQGLDYTF. CDR3 DNA: TGTGCCAGCAGCTTAGGACAGGGACTTGACTACACCTTC. The entire variable domain, with the rest obtained from reference TRBV5-4 and TRBJ1-2, is as follows: ETGVTQSPTHLIKTRGQQVTLRCSSQSGHNTVSWYQQALGQGPQFIFQYYREEENGRGNFPPRFSGLQFPNYSSELNVNALELDDSALYLCASSLGQGLDYTFGSGTRLTVV.